This T cell receptor (beta chain) was identified in a study of blood T cell repertoires in COVID-19. Study-level information: T cells, B-cell-depleted T cells, or PBMCs supplied cDNA or gDNA.

Per the study methods: How many nucleated cells were present was estimated from reference gene primer amplification. Assay: immunoSEQ multiplex PCR; the TCRdb copy retains only in-frame clones and omits some. The DNA gave D and trimming, while V, J and clone size come from that table. The sample consists of about 150,000 clones, about 80% of them appearing once. Trimming removed 4 bases at V and 0 bases at J, with 16 bases between. This CDR3 is 16 amino acids long. CDR1 and CDR2 (germline): PRHDT, FYEKMQ (reference sequence). This sequence originates from a man between 60 and 75 years old with acute or convalescent COVID-19. What was sequenced was peripheral blood. The V gene is TRBV13, the J gene TRBJ2-7, with D perhaps matching TRBD2 (5 bases). CDR3 protein: CASSSGRTRSSYEQYF. CDR3 coding DNA: TGTGCCAGCAGCTCTGGACGGACTCGAAGCTCCTACGAGCAGTACTTC. The full variable domain, its missing parts supplied by reference TRBV13 and TRBJ2-7, is AAGVIQSPRHLIKEKRETATLKCYPIPRHDTVYWYQQGPGQDPQFLISFYEKMQSDKGSIPDRFSAQQFSDYHSELNMSSLELGDSALYFCASSSGRTRSSYEQYFGPGTRLTVT.